These 16 T cell receptor beta chains originate from one sample sequenced in a study of blood T cells in healthy people across ages (dated by TCRdb to between 2015 and 2017). Library construction relied on 5' RACE. These reads were obtained on an Illumina HiSeq 2500. The second PCR ran for about 6 to 12 cycles and used a J-beta primer mix along with a sample-barcoded 5' primer. The public reads were run again by TCRdb, first through fastp at Q25 and then through MiXCR, and only productive beta chains were kept. Here each entry gathers all rows of one CDR3 protein and keeps the most common genes and DNA. For this sample there are over 600,000 distinct CDR3 sequences; about 47% appear just once. Around 18% of the sample goes to the ten largest clones. Sequences were obtained from blood. These receptor sequences come from an older man in good health.

This clonotype came up once. The chain recombines TRBV12-3 or TRBV12-4 with TRBJ2-7; 12 bases align to TRBD2. Trimming cost V 4 bases and J 5 bases; bases outside gene matches: 6. The CDR3 totals 15 residues. For the CDR3, the DNA is TGTGCCAGCAGTTCTCTAGCGGGAGGGGCGGACGAGCAGTACTTC. As protein: CASSSLAGGADEQYF.

The chain combines TRBV7-9 with TRBJ2-1, with D hard to call. CDR1 is SEHNR and CDR2 is FQNEAQ in the germline V gene (reference sequence). This CDR3 has 14 residues. V was trimmed by 5 bases and J by 9 bases, leaving 17 bases between them. The CDR3 DNA sequence: TGTGCCAGCAGCGCTACAATGGAACAAACTGAGCAGTTCTTC. Encoded protein: CASSATMEQTEQFF.

CDR3 loop: CASSPGVSQDQPQHF. CDR3 nucleotides: TGTGCCAGCAGCCCGGGAGTCTCGCAGGACCAGCCCCAGCATTTT. The chain employs TRBV7-2 and TRBJ1-5, with D uncertain. The CDR3 loop spans 15 amino acids. Germline CDR1 is SGHTA and CDR2 is FQGNSA. V lost 5 bases, J lost 7 bases, and 18 bases lay in between. Drawing the rest from reference TRBV7-2 and TRBJ1-5, the complete variable domain is GAGVSQSPSNKVTEKGKDVELRCDPISGHTALYWYRQSLGQGLEFLIYFQGNSAPDKSGLPSDRFSAERTGGSVSTLTIQRTQQEDSAVYLCASSPGVSQDQPQHFGDGTRLSIL.

The gene calls are TRBV20-1 and TRBJ1-2; D may be TRBD1 (5 bases). The CDR3 has 13 residues. V was trimmed by 3 bases and J by 3 bases, leaving 11 bases between them. Germline assignment: CDR1 DFQATT and CDR2 SNEGSKA (reference sequence). CDR3 amino acids: CSASAGDHYGYTF. DNA for the CDR3: TGCAGTGCTAGTGCCGGGGACCACTATGGCTACACCTTC.

CDR3 protein: CSVEDRGQAYGYTF. The CDR3 DNA reads as TGCAGCGTTGAAGATCGGGGACAGGCATATGGCTACACCTTC. The chain carries TRBV29-1 and TRBJ1-2; 8 bases line up with TRBD1. Germline V lookup: CDR1 SQVTM, CDR2 ANQGSEA. There are 14 residues in the CDR3. The J segment lost 5 bases and the V segment lost 0 bases, leaving 5 bases of the junction unmatched.

This clonotype occurred a few times. The gene calls are TRBV7-2 and TRBJ2-7; TRBD2 matches 9 bases. The last part of the DNA fits TRBJ2-5 better; the J call may be wrong. CDR1 and CDR2 (germline): SGHTA, FQGNSA. This CDR3 is built from 14 residues. The CDR3 DNA reads TGTGCCAGCAGCTTAGCTTCACTAGCGGGGACCCAGTACTTC. Protein: CASSLASLAGTQYF.

In the case of this clonotype: One junction end disagrees with the germline gene, perhaps due to a read error. This rearrangement joins TRBV6-5 to TRBJ2-5; D gene unclear. The V gene's germline CDR1 is MNHEY and CDR2 SVGAGI. The CDR3 runs 16 residues. CDR3 in DNA: TGTGCCAGCAGATACTCGTCTGCGACCAGCGATTTGACCCAGTACTTC. It translates to CASRYSSATSDLTQYF.

The J gene is TRBJ1-2, the V gene TRBV20-1; possible D gene TRBD1, 5 bases. CDR1 is DFQATT, CDR2 SNEGSKA, per germline (reference sequence). V lost 6 bases and J lost 2, with 22 bases in between. This CDR3 contains 16 residues. CDR3 DNA sequence: TGCAGTGCCCCTACCGGGCCTCGGGGGACGAACTATGGCTACACCTTC. This gives the protein CSAPTGPRGTNYGYTF.

This clonotype was observed a few times. V and J are TRBV3-1 and TRBJ2-5, with D uncertain. The CDR3 is 15 amino acids. V gave up 0 bases and J gave up 4 bases, with 12 bases separating them. Germline lookup yields CDR1 LGHDT and CDR2 YNNKEL (reference sequence). This CDR3 reads CASSQDAFMGETQYF. In DNA form, the CDR3 reads TGTGCCAGCAGCCAAGACGCGTTCATGGGAGAGACCCAGTACTTC.

The rearrangement links TRBV5-6 to TRBJ2-2, with a tentative D call TRBD1 (6 bases). From germline, CDR1 is SGHDT and CDR2 YYEEEE. V was cut by 4 bases and J by 5 bases, with 15 bases left in between. This CDR3 contains 15 residues. The CDR3 DNA reads TGTGCCAGCAGCACAACAGGGACGTTGACCGGGGAGCTGTTTTTT. It encodes CASSTTGTLTGELFF.

The rearrangement joins TRBV21-1 to TRBJ2-3. TRBV21-1 is listed as a pseudogene. This CDR3 spans 14 amino acids. The DNA for the CDR3 is TGTGCCAGCAGCATTGGCGATCCCACAGATACGCAGTATTTT. Encoded protein: CASSIGDPTDTQYF.

This clonotype was counted only a few times. The chain recombines TRBV4-2 with TRBJ1-4, with D possibly being TRBD1 (6 bases). The CDR3 has 15 residues. V lost 0 bases, J lost 6 bases, and 11 bases lay in between. Germline-derived CDR1 and CDR2 are LGHNA and YNFKEQ. CDR3 coding DNA: TGTGCCAGCAGCCAAGAAAGCTCAGGGGATGAAAAACTGTTTTTT. Protein product: CASSQESSGDEKLFF.

In DNA form, the CDR3 reads TGTGCCAGCAGTGACCTAGGAGGGAGGTACCAAGAGACCCAGTACTTC. Its protein is CASSDLGGRYQETQYF. The chain is built from TRBV25-1 and TRBJ2-5; possibly TRBD2 for D (6 bases). The germline V and J ends were trimmed by 3 bases and 0 bases, with 14 bases remaining between them. Germline V CDR1 and CDR2: MGHDK, SYGVNS. The CDR3 has 16 amino acids.

Concerning this clonotype: A much larger clone sits a single nucleotide away, making a read error possible. The chain is built from TRBV7-9 and TRBJ2-1; 12 nucleotides align to TRBD2. The CDR3 covers 18 residues. CDR1 SEHNR and CDR2 FQNEAQ come from the germline V gene (reference sequence). Losses at the gene ends were 4 bases for V and 0 bases for J; bases not matched to a gene: 7. CDR3 protein: CASSSRLAGVTSYNEQFF. The DNA for the CDR3 is TGTGCCAGCAGCTCAAGACTAGCGGGAGTTACCTCCTACAATGAGCAGTTCTTC.

The chain links TRBV2 to TRBJ2-5, with TRBD2 identical over 7 bases. J lost 10 bases, V lost 6 bases, and 14 bases had no gene match. The CDR3 contains 14 residues. Per the germline V gene, CDR1 is SNHLY and CDR2 is FYNNEI. The CDR3 region is CASRTGTTTGSQYF. CDR3 nucleotides: TGTGCCAGCAGGACCGGGACTACCACTGGTAGCCAGTACTTC.

The chain employs TRBV28 and TRBJ2-7; 7 positions agree with TRBD1. V lost 2 bases and J lost 2; bases outside the gene matches: 6. Germline V gene data show CDR1 as MDHEN and CDR2 as SYDVKM. This CDR3 has 15 residues. CDR3 nucleotide sequence: TGTGCCAGCAGTTTACCGGGACAGATGACCTACGAGCAGTACTTC. This translates into CASSLPGQMTYEQYF.